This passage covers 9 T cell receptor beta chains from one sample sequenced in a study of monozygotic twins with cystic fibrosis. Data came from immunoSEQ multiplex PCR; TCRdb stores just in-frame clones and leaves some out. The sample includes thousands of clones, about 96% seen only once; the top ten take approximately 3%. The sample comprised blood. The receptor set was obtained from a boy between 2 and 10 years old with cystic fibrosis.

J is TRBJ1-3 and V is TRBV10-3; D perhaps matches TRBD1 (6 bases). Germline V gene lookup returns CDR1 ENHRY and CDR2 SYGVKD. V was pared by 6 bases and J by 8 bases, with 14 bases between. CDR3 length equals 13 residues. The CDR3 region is CAISEDRLDTIYF. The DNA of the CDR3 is TGTGCCATCAGCGAAGACAGGTTGGACACCATATATTTT.

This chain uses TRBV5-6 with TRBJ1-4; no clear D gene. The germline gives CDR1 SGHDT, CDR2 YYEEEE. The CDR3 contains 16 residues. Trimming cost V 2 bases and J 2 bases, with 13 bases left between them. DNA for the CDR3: TGTGCCAGCAGCTTTTCCGTGGCTAGGACTAATGAAAAACTGTTTTTT. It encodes CASSFSVARTNEKLFF.

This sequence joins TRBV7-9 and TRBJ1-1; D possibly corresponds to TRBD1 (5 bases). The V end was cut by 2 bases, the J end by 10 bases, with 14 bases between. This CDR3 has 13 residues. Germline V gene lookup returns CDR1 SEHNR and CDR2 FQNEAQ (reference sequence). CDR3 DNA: TGTGCCAGCAGCTTACCAGGGATCTCCCGAGCTTTCTTT. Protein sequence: CASSLPGISRAFF.

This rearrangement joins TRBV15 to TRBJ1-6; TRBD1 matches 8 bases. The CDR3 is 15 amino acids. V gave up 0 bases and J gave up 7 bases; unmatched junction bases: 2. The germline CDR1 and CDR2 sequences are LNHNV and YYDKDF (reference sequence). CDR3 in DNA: TGTGCCACCAGCAGAGAACAGGGGGTGAATTCACCCCTCCACTTT. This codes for CATSREQGVNSPLHF.

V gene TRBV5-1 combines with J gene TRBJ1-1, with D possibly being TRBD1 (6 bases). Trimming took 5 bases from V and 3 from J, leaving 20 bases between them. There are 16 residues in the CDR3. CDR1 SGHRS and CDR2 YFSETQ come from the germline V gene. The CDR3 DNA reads TGCGCCAGCAGGGTCCAGGGGAGCGGATTCGACACTGAAGCTTTCTTT. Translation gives CASRVQGSGFDTEAFF.

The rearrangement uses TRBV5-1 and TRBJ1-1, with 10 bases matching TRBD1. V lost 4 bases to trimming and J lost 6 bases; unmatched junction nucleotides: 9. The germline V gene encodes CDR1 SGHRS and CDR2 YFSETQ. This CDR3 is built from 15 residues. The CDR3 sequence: CASSPTGGAISEAFF. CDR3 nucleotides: TGCGCCAGCAGCCCGACAGGGGGCGCGATATCTGAAGCTTTCTTT.

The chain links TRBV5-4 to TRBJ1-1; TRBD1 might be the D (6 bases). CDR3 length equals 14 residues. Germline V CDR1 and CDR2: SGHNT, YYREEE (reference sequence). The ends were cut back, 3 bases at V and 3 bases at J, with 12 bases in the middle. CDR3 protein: CASSYQGLDTEAFF. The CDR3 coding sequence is TGTGCCAGCAGCTATCAGGGGCTTGACACTGAAGCTTTCTTT.

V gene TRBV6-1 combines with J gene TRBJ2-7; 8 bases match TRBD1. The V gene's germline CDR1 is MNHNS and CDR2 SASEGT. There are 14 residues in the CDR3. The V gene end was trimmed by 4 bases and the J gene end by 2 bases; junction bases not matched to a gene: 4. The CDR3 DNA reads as TGTGCCAGCAGTGCGTCCAGGGGGCCCTACGAGCAGTACTTC. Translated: CASSASRGPYEQYF.

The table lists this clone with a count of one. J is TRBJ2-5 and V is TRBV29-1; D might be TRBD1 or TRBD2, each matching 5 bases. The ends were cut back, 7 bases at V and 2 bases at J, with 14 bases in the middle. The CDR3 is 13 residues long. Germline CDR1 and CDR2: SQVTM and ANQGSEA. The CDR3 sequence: CSDVGAVQETQYF. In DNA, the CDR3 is TGCAGCGACGTCGGGGCCGTTCAAGAGACCCAGTACTTC. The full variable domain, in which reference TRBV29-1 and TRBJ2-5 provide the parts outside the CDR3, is SAVISQKPSRDICQRGTSLTIQCQVDSQVTMMFWYRQQPGQSLTLIATANQGSEATYESGFVIDKFPISRPNLTFSTLTVSNMSPEDSSIYLCSDVGAVQETQYFGPGTRLLVL.